Sequencing of this TCR beta chain was carried out in a study of cytomegalovirus exposure and HLA in healthy donors. Study in general: When 350 to 400 donors were genotyped, roughly four fifths of them were found to fall in the Caucasian-associated ancestry cluster.

The study's findings and limits: Several of the most significant clusters appeared, in a later analysis, to be linked to common viral pathogens. The study labeled 170 or so TCR beta chains cytomegalovirus-associated. Later work found that TCR association rates differed between HLA loci; DRB1 had the most and HLA-C the fewest.

In its sample, this clone was seen a few times. What it binds is unknown. The CDR3 runs to 16 residues. Germline-derived CDR1 and CDR2 are SNHLY and FYNNEI. The V end lost 1 base, the J end lost 0 bases, and 12 bases lay between the germline ends. The study ran its PCR with 60 Vbeta and 13 Jbeta primers. Here immunoSEQ multiplex PCR was the method, and the copy in TCRdb shows in-frame clones only, minus some. The data contain around 90,000 clones, approximately 86% of them singletons. The sequenced sample consisted of PBMCs. The receptor comes from a young man in good health and CMV-seropositive. This rearrangement joins TRBV2 to TRBJ1-1; D may be TRBD1 (6 bases). The CDR3 sequence is CASSEGAGGMNTEAFF. The CDR3 DNA reads as TGTGCCAGCAGTGAAGGGGCGGGGGGCATGAACACTGAAGCTTTCTTT.